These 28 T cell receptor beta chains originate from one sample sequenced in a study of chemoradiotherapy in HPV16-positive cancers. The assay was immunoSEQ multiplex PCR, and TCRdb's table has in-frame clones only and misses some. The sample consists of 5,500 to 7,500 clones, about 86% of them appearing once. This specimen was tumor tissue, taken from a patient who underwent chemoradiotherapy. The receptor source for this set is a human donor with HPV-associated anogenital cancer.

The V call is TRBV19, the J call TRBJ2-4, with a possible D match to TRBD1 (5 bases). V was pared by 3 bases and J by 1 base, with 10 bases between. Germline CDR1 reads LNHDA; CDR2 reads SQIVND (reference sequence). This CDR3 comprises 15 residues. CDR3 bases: TGTGCCAGTAGTATGGGTCCAGGGGCCAAAAACATTCAGTACTTC. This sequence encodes CASSMGPGAKNIQYF.

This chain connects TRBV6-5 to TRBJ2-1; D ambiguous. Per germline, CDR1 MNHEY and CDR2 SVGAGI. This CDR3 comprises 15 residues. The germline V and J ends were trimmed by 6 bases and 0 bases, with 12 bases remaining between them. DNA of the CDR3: TGTGCCAGCAGAATAAAGATGAGCTCCTACAATGAGCAGTTCTTC. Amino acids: CASRIKMSSYNEQFF.

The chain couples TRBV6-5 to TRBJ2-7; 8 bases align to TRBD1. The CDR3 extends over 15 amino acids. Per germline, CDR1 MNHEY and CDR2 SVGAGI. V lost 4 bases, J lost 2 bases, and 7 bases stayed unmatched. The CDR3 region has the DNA TGTGCCAGCAGTTCAGGACAGGGAAACCCCTACGAGCAGTACTTC. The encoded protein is CASSSGQGNPYEQYF.

CDR3 protein: CASSYSTSVKFF. Here the CDR3 DNA reads TGTGCCAGCAGTTACTCGACATCGGTAAAGTTCTTC. This chain uses TRBV6-6 with TRBJ2-1; no reliable D call. This CDR3 region has 12 residues. The V gene lost 0 bases and the J gene lost 14 bases, with 11 bases spanning the gap. Per germline, CDR1 MNHNY and CDR2 SVGAGI (reference sequence).

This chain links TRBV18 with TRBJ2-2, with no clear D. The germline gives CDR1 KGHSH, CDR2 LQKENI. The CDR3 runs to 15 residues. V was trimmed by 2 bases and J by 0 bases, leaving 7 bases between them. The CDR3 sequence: CASSPDLANTGELFF. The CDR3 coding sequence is TGTGCCAGCTCACCAGACCTAGCGAACACCGGGGAGCTGTTTTTT.

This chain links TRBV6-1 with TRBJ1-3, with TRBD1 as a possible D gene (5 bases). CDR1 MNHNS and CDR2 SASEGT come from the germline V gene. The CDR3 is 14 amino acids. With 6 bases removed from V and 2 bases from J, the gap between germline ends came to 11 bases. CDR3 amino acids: CASSPARAGNTIYF. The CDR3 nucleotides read TGTGCCAGCAGCCCAGCCAGGGCTGGAAACACCATATATTTT.

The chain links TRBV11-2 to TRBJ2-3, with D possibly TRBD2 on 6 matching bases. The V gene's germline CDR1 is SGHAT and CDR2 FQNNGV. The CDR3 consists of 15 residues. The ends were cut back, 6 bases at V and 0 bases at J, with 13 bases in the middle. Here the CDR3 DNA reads TGTGCCAGCAGTTCCGTTAGCGGCAGCACAGATACGCAGTATTTT. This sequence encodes CASSSVSGSTDTQYF.

This CDR3 reads CASSVGPLAGASYEQYF. The CDR3, as DNA: TGTGCCAGCAGCGTAGGACCCCTAGCGGGTGCTTCCTACGAGCAGTACTTC. This chain uses TRBV9 with TRBJ2-7; TRBD2 matches 8 bases. Germline CDR1 SGDLS, CDR2 YYNGEE. The length of the CDR3 is 17 residues. Losses at the gene ends were 0 bases for V and 1 base for J; bases not matched to a gene: 9.

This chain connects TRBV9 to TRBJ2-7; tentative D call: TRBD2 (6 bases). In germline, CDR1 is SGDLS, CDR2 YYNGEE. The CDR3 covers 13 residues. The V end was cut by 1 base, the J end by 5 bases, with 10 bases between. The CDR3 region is CASSVISGDEQYF. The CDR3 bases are TGTGCCAGCAGCGTAATATCGGGGGACGAGCAGTACTTC.

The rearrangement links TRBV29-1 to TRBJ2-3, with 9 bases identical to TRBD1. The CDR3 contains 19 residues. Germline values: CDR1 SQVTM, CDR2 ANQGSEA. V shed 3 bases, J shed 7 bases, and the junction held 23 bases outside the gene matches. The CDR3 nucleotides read TGCAGCGTTGATCCGGGACAGGGTCCTCCCGGGACCCTGGTTAATACGCAGTATTTT. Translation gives CSVDPGQGPPGTLVNTQYF.

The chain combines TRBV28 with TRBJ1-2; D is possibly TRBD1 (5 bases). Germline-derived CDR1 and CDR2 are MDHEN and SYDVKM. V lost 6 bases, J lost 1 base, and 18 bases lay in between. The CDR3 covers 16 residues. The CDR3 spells CASSLGEGRFNYGYTF. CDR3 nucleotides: TGTGCCAGCAGCCTAGGGGAGGGGCGCTTTAACTATGGCTACACCTTC.

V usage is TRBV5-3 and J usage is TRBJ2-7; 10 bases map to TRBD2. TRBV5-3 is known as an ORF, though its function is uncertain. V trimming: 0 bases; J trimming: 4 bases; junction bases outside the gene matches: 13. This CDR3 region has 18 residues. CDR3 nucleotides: TGTGCCAGAAGCTTGGATATTAGCGGGGGGCGCGAAGGTTACGAGCAGTACTTC. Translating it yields CARSLDISGGREGYEQYF.

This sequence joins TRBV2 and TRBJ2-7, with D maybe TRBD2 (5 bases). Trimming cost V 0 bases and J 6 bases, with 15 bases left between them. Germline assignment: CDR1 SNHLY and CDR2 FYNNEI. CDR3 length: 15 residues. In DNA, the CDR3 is TGTGCCAGCAGTGAAGCGTCACTAGTTAGAGCCGAGCAGTACTTC. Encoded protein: CASSEASLVRAEQYF.

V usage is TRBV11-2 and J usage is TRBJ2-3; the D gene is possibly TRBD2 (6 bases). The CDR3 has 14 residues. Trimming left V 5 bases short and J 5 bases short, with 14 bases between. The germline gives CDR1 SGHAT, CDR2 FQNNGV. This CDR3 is CASSPQSGRDTQYF. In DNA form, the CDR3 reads TGTGCCAGCAGCCCCCAAAGCGGGCGAGATACGCAGTATTTT.

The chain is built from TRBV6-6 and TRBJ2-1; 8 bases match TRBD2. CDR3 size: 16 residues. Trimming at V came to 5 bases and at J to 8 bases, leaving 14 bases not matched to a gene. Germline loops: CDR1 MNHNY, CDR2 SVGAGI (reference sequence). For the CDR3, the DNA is TGTGCCAGCAGTCACCCGACTAGCGAGACCCGGGATGAGCAGTTCTTC. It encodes CASSHPTSETRDEQFF.

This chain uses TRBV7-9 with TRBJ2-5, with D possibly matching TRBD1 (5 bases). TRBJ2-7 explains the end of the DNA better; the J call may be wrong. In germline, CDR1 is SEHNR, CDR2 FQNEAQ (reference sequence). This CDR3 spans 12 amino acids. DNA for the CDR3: TGTGCCAGCAGCCCGGACACCTACGAGCAGTACTTC. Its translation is CASSPDTYEQYF.

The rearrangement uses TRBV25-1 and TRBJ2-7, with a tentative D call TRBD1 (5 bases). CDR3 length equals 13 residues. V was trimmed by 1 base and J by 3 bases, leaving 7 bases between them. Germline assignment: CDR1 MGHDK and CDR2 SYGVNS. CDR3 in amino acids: CASSEWTFYEQYF. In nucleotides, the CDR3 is TGTGCCAGCAGTGAATGGACATTCTACGAGCAGTACTTC.

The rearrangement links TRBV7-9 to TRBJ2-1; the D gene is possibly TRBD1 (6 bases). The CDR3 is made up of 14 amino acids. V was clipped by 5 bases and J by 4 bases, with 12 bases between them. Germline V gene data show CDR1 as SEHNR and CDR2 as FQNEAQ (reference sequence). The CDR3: CASSIGQLYNEQFF. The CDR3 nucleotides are TGTGCCAGCAGCATTGGACAGCTTTACAATGAGCAGTTCTTC.

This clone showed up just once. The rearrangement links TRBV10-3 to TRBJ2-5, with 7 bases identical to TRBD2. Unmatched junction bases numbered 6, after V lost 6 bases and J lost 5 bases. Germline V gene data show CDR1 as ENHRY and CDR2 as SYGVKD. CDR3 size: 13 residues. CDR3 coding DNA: TGTGCCATCAGGACTAGCTTGGGGGAGACCCAGTACTTC. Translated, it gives CAIRTSLGETQYF.

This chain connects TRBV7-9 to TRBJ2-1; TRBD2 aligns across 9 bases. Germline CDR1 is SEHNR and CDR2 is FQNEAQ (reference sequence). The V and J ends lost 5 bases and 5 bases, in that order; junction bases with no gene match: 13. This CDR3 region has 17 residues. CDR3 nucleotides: TGTGCCAGCAGCCTCACTATTAGCGGGAGTACGGACAATGAGCAGTTCTTC. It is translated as CASSLTISGSTDNEQFF.

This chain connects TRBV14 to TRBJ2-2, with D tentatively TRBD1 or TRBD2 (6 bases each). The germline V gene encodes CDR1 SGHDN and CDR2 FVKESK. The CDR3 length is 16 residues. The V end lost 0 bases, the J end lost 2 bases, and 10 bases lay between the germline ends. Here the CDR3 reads CASSQEGGTNTGELFF. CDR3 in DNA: TGTGCCAGCAGCCAAGAGGGCGGGACAAACACCGGGGAGCTGTTTTTT.

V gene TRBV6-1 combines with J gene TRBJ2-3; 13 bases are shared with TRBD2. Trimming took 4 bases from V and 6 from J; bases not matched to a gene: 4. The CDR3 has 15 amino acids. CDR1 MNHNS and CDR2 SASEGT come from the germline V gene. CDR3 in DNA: TGTGCCAGCAGTGTACTAGCGGGAGGGCCGGATACGCAGTATTTT. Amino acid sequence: CASSVLAGGPDTQYF.

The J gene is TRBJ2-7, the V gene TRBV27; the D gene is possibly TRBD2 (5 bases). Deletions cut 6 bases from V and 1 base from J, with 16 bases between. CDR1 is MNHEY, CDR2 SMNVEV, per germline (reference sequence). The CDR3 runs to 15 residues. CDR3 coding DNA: TGTGCCAGCAGCCGACTCGACGCGGGTTCCTACGAGCAGTACTTC. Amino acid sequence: CASSRLDAGSYEQYF.

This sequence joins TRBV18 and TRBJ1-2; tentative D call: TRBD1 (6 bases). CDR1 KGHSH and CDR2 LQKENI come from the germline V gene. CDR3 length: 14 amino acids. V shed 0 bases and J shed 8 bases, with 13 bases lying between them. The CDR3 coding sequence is TGTGCCAGCTCACCACCGCAGGGGTCTAGAGGCTACACCTTC. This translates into CASSPPQGSRGYTF. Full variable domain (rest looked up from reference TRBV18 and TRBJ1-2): NAGVMQNPRHLVRRRGQEARLRCSPMKGHSHVYWYRQLPEEGLKFMVYLQKENIIDESGMPKERFSAEFPKEGPSILRIQQVVRGDSAAYFCASSPPQGSRGYTFGSGTRLTVV.

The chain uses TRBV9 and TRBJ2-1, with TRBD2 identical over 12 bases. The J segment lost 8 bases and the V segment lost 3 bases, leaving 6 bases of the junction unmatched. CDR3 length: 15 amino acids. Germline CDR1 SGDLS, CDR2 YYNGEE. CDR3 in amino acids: CASSASGRASHEQFF. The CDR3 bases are TGTGCCAGCAGCGCTAGCGGGAGGGCCTCACATGAGCAGTTCTTC. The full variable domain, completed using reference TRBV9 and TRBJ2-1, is DSGVTQTPKHLITATGQRVTLRCSPRSGDLSVYWYQQSLDQGLQFLIQYYNGEERAKGNILERFSAQQFPDLHSELNLSSLELGDSALYFCASSASGRASHEQFFGPGTRLTVL.

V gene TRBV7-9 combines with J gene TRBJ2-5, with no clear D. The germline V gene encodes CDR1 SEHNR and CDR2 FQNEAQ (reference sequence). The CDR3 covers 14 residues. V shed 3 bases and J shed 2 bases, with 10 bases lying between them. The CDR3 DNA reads TGTGCCAGCAGCTTCGTTTCCCAACAAGAGACCCAGTACTTC. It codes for CASSFVSQQETQYF.

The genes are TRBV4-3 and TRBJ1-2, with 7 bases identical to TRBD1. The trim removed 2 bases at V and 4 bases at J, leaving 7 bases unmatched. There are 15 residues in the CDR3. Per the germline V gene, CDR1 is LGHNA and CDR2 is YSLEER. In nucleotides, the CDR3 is TGCGCCAGCAGCCAAAATGACAGGGAGGCCTATGGCTACACCTTC. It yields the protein CASSQNDREAYGYTF.

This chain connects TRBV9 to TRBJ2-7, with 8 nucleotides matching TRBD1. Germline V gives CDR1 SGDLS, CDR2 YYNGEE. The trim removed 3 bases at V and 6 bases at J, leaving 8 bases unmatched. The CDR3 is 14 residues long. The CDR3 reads CASSAQGARGEQYF. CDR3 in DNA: TGTGCCAGCAGCGCCCAGGGGGCCCGGGGCGAGCAGTACTTC.